This T cell receptor beta chain came from a study of cytomegalovirus exposure and HLA in healthy donors. Amplification used 60 Vbeta primers and 13 Jbeta primers. Method: immunoSEQ multiplex PCR; TCRdb's copy keeps in-frame clones and lacks some. Among 90,000 to 150,000 clones listed, 73% were seen once. Sequences were obtained from PBMCs. The TCR comes from a woman in her forties in good health and CMV-seronegative.

The CDR3: CSIHASDRGNYGYTF. DNA for the CDR3: TGTTCCATCCACGCTTCAGACAGGGGCAACTATGGCTACACCTTC. The chain carries TRBV7-9 and TRBJ1-2; TRBD1 matches at 8 bases. Germline V gives CDR1 SEHNR, CDR2 FQNEAQ (reference sequence). CDR3 length: 15 residues.